The 9 T cell receptor beta chains below were found in one sample sequenced in a study of blood T cell repertoires in COVID-19. Assay used: immunoSEQ multiplex PCR; TCRdb lists only in-frame clones, some missing. The sample has 150,000 to 200,000 clones, more than 75% seen once. The material sequenced was PBMCs or T cells enriched from blood (not recorded which). Receptor source: a human donor with acute COVID-19. The donor label of this sample is uncertain.

V is TRBV30 and J is TRBJ2-1; D gene ambiguous. Germline V gene data show CDR1 as GTSNPN and CDR2 as SVGIG (reference sequence). Trimming pared 3 bases from V and 6 bases from J, leaving 9 bases between. The CDR3 runs to 12 residues. The CDR3 bases are TGTGCCTGGAGACGAGCTAGCAATGAGCAGTTCTTC. The encoded protein is CAWRRASNEQFF.

This chain uses TRBV14 with TRBJ2-1; 11 bases line up with TRBD2. CDR1 and CDR2 from the germline V gene are SGHDN and FVKESK. This CDR3 is built from 18 residues. Unmatched junction bases numbered 11, after V lost 3 bases and J lost 4 bases. The CDR3 nucleotides are TGTGCCAGCAGCCACTATTCGCCCTCTAGCGGGAGGTACAATGAGCAGTTCTTC. Translated, it gives CASSHYSPSSGRYNEQFF.

The J gene is TRBJ2-4, the V gene TRBV5-1, with 8 bases matching TRBD1. The CDR3 extends over 14 amino acids. The germline gives CDR1 SGHRS, CDR2 YFSETQ. V was clipped by 0 bases and J by 8 bases; unmatched bases: 4. CDR3 residues: CASSLEGRGHIQYF. For the CDR3, the DNA is TGCGCCAGCAGCTTGGAAGGCAGGGGGCACATTCAGTACTTC. The whole variable domain, remainder taken from reference TRBV5-1 and TRBJ2-4, is KAGVTQTPRYLIKTRGQQVTLSCSPISGHRSVSWYQQTPGQGLQFLFEYFSETQRNKGNFPGRFSGRQFSNSRSEMNVSTLELGDSALYLCASSLEGRGHIQYFGAGTRLSVL.

The rearrangement joins TRBV7-9 to TRBJ2-7; D is ambiguous. In germline, CDR1 is SEHNR, CDR2 FQNEAQ (reference sequence). V was cut by 7 bases and J by 7 bases, with 23 bases left in between. The CDR3 is 15 residues long. CDR3 coding DNA: TGTGCCAGCAAGCCCTTCGGCAGCGCAATCGGGGAGCAGTACTTC. Amino acids: CASKPFGSAIGEQYF.

Note on this clone: At one of its ends the junction is not consistent with the germline gene, which may arise from a read error. The chain has TRBV13 and TRBJ1-2; 9 bases agree with TRBD1. Germline V gene sequence: CDR1 PRHDT, CDR2 FYEKMQ (reference sequence). The CDR3 has 14 residues. The CDR3 coding sequence is TGTGCCAGCAGCGGGAGGGACAGGGACGGGGGCTATACCTTC. Residues: CASSGRDRDGGYTF.

The genes are TRBV13 and TRBJ2-7, with D possibly TRBD2 on 6 matching bases. V lost 4 bases to trimming and J lost 5 bases, with 15 bases between them. The CDR3 length is 14 residues. CDR1 and CDR2 from the germline V gene are PRHDT and FYEKMQ (reference sequence). In DNA, the CDR3 is TGTGCCAGCAGCTCTGGGGCGGGAATGCACGAGCAGTACTTC. Protein sequence: CASSSGAGMHEQYF.

The chain has TRBV7-8 and TRBJ2-2; 8 bases agree with TRBD2. The CDR3 runs 14 residues. Germline assignment: CDR1 SGHVS and CDR2 FQNEAQ. J gave up 4 bases and V 6 bases, and 4 bases lay outside the gene matches. The CDR3 region is CASRGTSGTGELFF. The CDR3 DNA follows: TGTGCCAGCAGGGGTACTAGCGGCACCGGGGAGCTGTTTTTT.

This sequence joins TRBV4-3 and TRBJ2-1, with 13 bases aligning to TRBD2. Germline values: CDR1 LGHNA, CDR2 YSLEER. This CDR3 is built from 17 residues. J was trimmed by 3 bases and V by 3 bases; bases with no gene match: 5. CDR3 in DNA: TGCGCCAGCAGCCAGCTACTAGCGGGGGGGCACTACAATGAGCAGTTCTTC. Amino acids: CASSQLLAGGHYNEQFF.

The chain is built from TRBV29-1 and TRBJ2-1; TRBD2 is a possible D gene (6 bases). The CDR3 sequence is 12 residues long. The ends were cut back, 6 bases at V and 7 bases at J, with 13 bases in the middle. Germline values: CDR1 SQVTM, CDR2 ANQGSEA. The CDR3 coding sequence is TGCAGCGTCCTAATCCTAGCGAATGAGCAGTTCTTC. Its translation is CSVLILANEQFF.